This passage covers 22 T cell receptor beta chains from one sample sequenced in a study of blood T cell repertoires in COVID-19. Sequencing was performed with immunoSEQ multiplex PCR; in TCRdb, only in-frame clones are kept and a portion is missing. There are a few hundred thousand clones in the sample; over 75% occur only once, and roughly 1% lies in the top ten. The sequenced sample was PBMCs or T cells enriched from blood (not recorded which). The receptors here all came from a woman aged 25 to 39 who had recovered from COVID-19.

V usage is TRBV5-1 and J usage is TRBJ1-3; D gene ambiguous. There are 14 residues in the CDR3. CDR1 and CDR2 (germline): SGHRS, YFSETQ. Trimming left V 6 bases short and J 2 bases short, with 12 bases between. The CDR3 reads CASTTGITGNTIYF. The CDR3 nucleotides are TGCGCCAGCACAACCGGGATTACTGGAAACACCATATATTTT.

The chain carries TRBV10-3 and TRBJ2-3; 11 bases are a match to TRBD2. The CDR3 spans 17 residues. CDR1 is ENHRY and CDR2 is SYGVKD in the germline V gene. After removal of 5 bases from V and 3 bases from J, the junction contained 10 bases not matched to a gene. Written as DNA, the CDR3 is TGTGCCATCAGTTCGCTTTATAGCGGGGGGGGGACAGATACGCAGTATTTT. Residues: CAISSLYSGGGTDTQYF.

V is TRBV3-1 (or the pseudogene TRBV3-2) and J is TRBJ2-1; D may be TRBD1 (6 bases). The V end was cut by 3 bases, the J end by 6 bases, with 15 bases between. Germline CDR1 is LGHDT and CDR2 is YNNKEL (reference sequence). The CDR3 is 15 residues long. DNA of the CDR3: TGTGCCAGCAGCCAGAAGACAGGTGTGATCAATGAGCAGTTCTTC. Its protein product is CASSQKTGVINEQFF.

The genes are TRBV6-5 and TRBJ1-6; D may be TRBD1 (6 bases). CDR1 and CDR2 from the germline V gene are MNHEY and SVGAGI. The CDR3 contains 16 residues. V shed 2 bases and J shed 7 bases, with 15 bases lying between them. CDR3 loop: CASSYEPQGKNSPLHF. In DNA form, the CDR3 reads TGTGCCAGCAGTTACGAACCTCAGGGGAAGAATTCACCCCTCCACTTT.

The chain uses TRBV4-3 and TRBJ1-6; TRBD1 might be the D (5 bases). The CDR3 is 13 residues long. The V and J ends lost 0 bases and 13 bases respectively, with 10 bases between them. Germline CDR1 and CDR2: LGHNA and YSLEER. The CDR3 region is CASSQDTDTPLHF. For the CDR3, the DNA is TGCGCCAGCAGCCAAGACACGGACACGCCCCTCCACTTT.

The chain couples TRBV7-7 to TRBJ2-5; TRBD1 might be the D (6 bases). CDR3 length: 18 amino acids. V was pared by 1 base and J by 7 bases, with 25 bases between. CDR1 is SSHAT, CDR2 FNYEAQ, per germline (reference sequence). The CDR3 is CASSLGATGPEALVTQYF. For the CDR3, the DNA is TGTGCCAGCAGCTTAGGTGCGACAGGCCCAGAAGCCTTGGTGACCCAGTACTTC.

This sequence joins TRBV7-2 and TRBJ1-1; possibly TRBD1 for D (5 bases). V was shortened by 1 base and J by 3 bases, with 9 bases between the two germline ends. Germline V lookup: CDR1 SGHTA, CDR2 FQGNSA. The CDR3 is made up of 14 amino acids. The CDR3 coding sequence is TGTGCCAGCAGCTTAGAGTCAGGGTACACTGAAGCTTTCTTT. Its translation: CASSLESGYTEAFF.

This sequence joins TRBV5-6 and TRBJ1-6; 7 bases fit TRBD1. This CDR3 contains 14 residues. Germline CDR1 is SGHDT and CDR2 is YYEEEE. J was trimmed by 5 bases and V by 2 bases; bases with no gene match: 1. CDR3 sequence: CASSFGTDNSPLHF. CDR3 DNA sequence: TGTGCCAGCAGCTTCGGGACAGATAATTCACCCCTCCACTTT.

This chain uses TRBV21-1 with TRBJ1-1; the table calls TRBD1, which could not be checked here. TRBV21-1 is a pseudogene. This CDR3 region has 15 residues. As DNA, the CDR3 is TGTGCCAGCAGCAAAGAACAGGGGGCGAACACTGAAGCTTTCTTT. Translating it yields CASSKEQGANTEAFF.

The chain combines TRBV19 with TRBJ1-2, with 8 bases lining up with TRBD1. Germline values: CDR1 LNHDA, CDR2 SQIVND (reference sequence). Trimming took 5 bases from V and 8 from J; bases not matched to a gene: 10. The CDR3 is made up of 14 amino acids. This chain's CDR3 is CASSARDRMGGYTF. DNA for the CDR3: TGTGCCAGTAGTGCCAGGGACAGGATGGGCGGCTACACCTTC.

The chain combines TRBV2 with TRBJ2-1; D not resolved. The germline gives CDR1 SNHLY, CDR2 FYNNEI. This CDR3 contains 13 residues. Trimming removed 7 bases from V and 8 bases from J, with 15 bases in between. The chain's CDR3 is CASITTRVHEQFF. CDR3 nucleotides: TGTGCCAGCATTACGACTCGGGTCCATGAGCAGTTCTTC.

This clone appeared a single time. The chain joins TRBV27 to TRBJ1-2, with D unresolved. This CDR3 has 15 amino acids. The V and J ends lost 7 bases and 5 bases respectively, with 20 bases between them. CDR1 is MNHEY, CDR2 SMNVEV, per germline (reference sequence). The CDR3 DNA follows: TGTGCCAGCAAATCAGGTTACCCCGGGATATATGGCTACACCTTC. Protein sequence: CASKSGYPGIYGYTF.

This chain uses TRBV19 with TRBJ1-1; 11 bases line up with TRBD1. There are 15 residues in the CDR3. Germline trimming cut 4 bases from V and 4 bases from J; bases unmatched to any gene: 5. Per germline, CDR1 LNHDA and CDR2 SQIVND (reference sequence). The CDR3 DNA reads as TGTGCCAGTAGTACAATAGGGACAGGGGGCACTGAAGCTTTCTTT. It translates to CASSTIGTGGTEAFF.

The chain is built from TRBV12-5 and TRBJ2-2, with 8 bases fitting TRBD1. The CDR3 has 15 residues. Per germline, CDR1 LGHNT and CDR2 FRNRAP. V lost 5 bases and J lost 5; bases outside the gene matches: 7. This chain's CDR3 is CASGIRTGSTGELFF. The DNA for the CDR3 is TGTGCTAGTGGTATCCGGACAGGGTCTACCGGGGAGCTGTTTTTT.

This clone occurred a few times. The rearrangement links TRBV7-9 to TRBJ1-2; the match to TRBD1 covers 8 bases. Trimming at V came to 5 bases and at J to 4 bases, leaving 6 bases not matched to a gene. Germline CDR1 reads SEHNR; CDR2 reads FQNEAQ (reference sequence). The CDR3 sequence is 14 residues long. The chain's CDR3 is CASSADRGGYGYTF. DNA for the CDR3: TGTGCCAGCAGCGCCGACAGGGGTGGCTATGGCTACACCTTC.

With regard to this clone: Within the sample, other DNA sequences also encode this same CDR3. The genes are TRBV7-9 and TRBJ2-5; 7 bases are a match to TRBD2. Germline CDR1 SEHNR, CDR2 FQNEAQ (reference sequence). The length of the CDR3 is 15 residues. V lost 1 base, J lost 2 bases, and 4 bases stayed unmatched. CDR3 nucleotides: TGTGCCAGCAGCTTAGGGGAGGGTTATCAAGAGACCCAGTACTTC. Translated: CASSLGEGYQETQYF.

This clone was seen only once. This chain joins TRBV2 and TRBJ1-2; 9 positions match TRBD1. Germline V gene sequence: CDR1 SNHLY, CDR2 FYNNEI. This CDR3 has 10 residues. CDR3 coding DNA: TGTGAGGACAGGGGATATGGCTACACCTTC. Encoded protein: CEDRGYGYTF.

This clone was recorded only once. The gene calls are TRBV6-5 and TRBJ1-3; 8 positions agree with TRBD1. CDR3 length equals 16 residues. The germline V gene has CDR1 MNHEY and CDR2 SVGAGI. V lost 0 bases, J lost 2 bases, and 3 bases stayed unmatched. The CDR3 protein is CASSYSDRATGNTIYF. CDR3 bases: TGTGCCAGCAGTTACTCGGACAGGGCAACTGGAAACACCATATATTTT.

The rearrangement uses TRBV30 and TRBJ1-3; D call uncertain. There are 13 residues in the CDR3. Trimming removed 4 bases from V and 3 bases from J, with 10 bases in between. Germline-derived CDR1 and CDR2 are GTSNPN and SVGIG (reference sequence). CDR3 loop: CAWNEGFGNTIYF. DNA for the CDR3: TGTGCCTGGAATGAGGGCTTTGGAAACACCATATATTTT.

The chain's CDR3 is CASSPGLGTYGYTF. Written as DNA, the CDR3 is TGTGCCAGCAGCCCGGGGTTAGGAACCTATGGCTACACCTTC. V and J are TRBV6-4 and TRBJ1-2; D is undetermined. Germline values: CDR1 MRHNA, CDR2 SNTAGT. The CDR3 has 14 residues. The V end lost 6 bases, the J end lost 4 bases, and 15 bases lay between the germline ends.

The chain joins TRBV2 to TRBJ1-2; TRBD1 is a possible D gene (6 bases). CDR3 size: 15 residues. Germline CDR1 reads SNHLY; CDR2 reads FYNNEI. Deletions cut 2 bases from V and 8 bases from J, with 18 bases between. The CDR3 DNA is TGTGCCAGCAGTGAAAGGGGGGGGCGCAAGTCCGGCTACACCTTC. Its translation: CASSERGGRKSGYTF. The full variable domain, rest sourced from reference TRBV2 and TRBJ1-2, is EPEVTQTPSHQVTQMGQEVILRCVPISNHLYFYWYRQILGQKVEFLVSFYNNEISEKSEIFDDQFSVERPDGSNFTLKIRSTKLEDSAMYFCASSERGGRKSGYTFGSGTRLTVV.

The chain carries TRBV24-1 and TRBJ1-5; TRBD1 is a possible D gene (5 bases). This CDR3 contains 13 residues. V was pared by 9 bases and J by 4 bases, with 12 bases between. CDR1 is KGHDR, CDR2 SFDVKD, per germline. The CDR3 protein is CATGRGGNQPQHF. CDR3 DNA sequence: TGTGCCACCGGGCGGGGGGGTAATCAGCCCCAGCATTTT.